This T cell receptor beta chain is drawn from a study of cytomegalovirus exposure and HLA in healthy donors. V was clipped by 1 base and J by 1 base, with 14 bases between them. Germline CDR1 and CDR2: LGHNA and YSLEER. The CDR3 extends over 18 amino acids. Primers included in the PCR were 60 Vbeta and 13 Jbeta primers. The table came from immunoSEQ multiplex PCR; TCRdb's copy has only in-frame clones and leaves some out. The profile shows about 160,000 clones, roughly 81% of them singletons. This chain connects TRBV4-3 to TRBJ2-6, with D hard to call. Material for sequencing was PBMCs. This sequence originates from a young man in good health and CMV-seropositive. The CDR3 spells CASSQAPGGFSGANVLTF. CDR3 nucleotide sequence: TGCGCCAGCAGCCAAGCCCCCGGCGGCTTTTCTGGGGCCAACGTCCTGACTTTC.